The 4 T cell receptor beta chains listed next were all sequenced from one sample in a study of OX40 agonist ivuxolimab in advanced cancers. The library was generated by the immunoSEQ multiplex PCR assay. The immuneACCESS repertoire file appears here via TCRdb, limited to in-frame rearrangements. These files lack a portion of the clones; in checked studies, under half of the deficit traces to unresolved V genes, and the cause of the others is not known. The sample has some 70,000 clones on record, about 85% of them singletons. The ten most abundant clones make up 5.9% of the sample. Specimen: CD4+ or CD8+ T cells sorted from blood, collected in a trial of the OX40 agonist ivuxolimab. These receptors came from an adult with an advanced solid tumor such as melanoma, head and neck, liver or kidney cancer.

The chain links TRBV6-4 to TRBJ2-7; 8 bases match TRBD2. The V gene's germline CDR1 is MRHNA and CDR2 SNTAGT. V shed 8 bases and J 7 bases; nucleotides not matched to a gene: 19. The CDR3 length is 16 residues. In nucleotides, the CDR3 is TGTGCCAGCCTTAATATCCCGGGAGGGCCTGCGGAGGAGCAGTACTTC. It yields the protein CASLNIPGGPAEEQYF.

The chain employs TRBV4-2 and TRBJ2-3, with 7 nucleotides matching TRBD2. With V trimmed by 1 base and J by 2 bases, 9 bases remained unmatched. Germline-derived CDR1 and CDR2 are LGHNA and YNFKEQ. The CDR3 runs 17 residues. CDR3 in DNA: TGTGCCAGCAGCCAAGGGGGTTATAGCGGGCACACAGATACGCAGTATTTT. Its protein is CASSQGGYSGHTDTQYF.

This chain links TRBV9 with TRBJ2-3, with D maybe TRBD1 (5 bases). Germline V gene data show CDR1 as SGDLS and CDR2 as YYNGEE. This CDR3 contains 14 residues. Trimming took 3 bases from V and 2 from J, leaving 10 bases between them. CDR3 loop: CASSEGYYTDTQYF. The CDR3 nucleotides are TGTGCCAGCAGCGAGGGGTACTACACAGATACGCAGTATTTT.

The genes are TRBV2 and TRBJ1-2; weak D call: TRBD1 (5 bases). Looked up from germline, CDR1 is SNHLY and CDR2 is FYNNEI. The CDR3 spans 13 residues. V lost 4 bases to trimming and J lost 8 bases, with 14 bases between them. The CDR3 sequence: CASSGGTGGGYTF. The CDR3 region has the DNA TGTGCCAGCAGTGGAGGGACGGGAGGCGGCTACACCTTC.